A selection of T cell receptor beta chains follows, all from one sample in a study of blood T cell repertoires in COVID-19. Sequenced by immunoSEQ multiplex PCR; TCRdb stores in-frame clones only, minus some. The sample has 55,000 to 85,000 clones, over 75% seen once; the top ten hold 5.1%. Sequences were obtained from peripheral blood. The receptors originated from a human donor in a cohort sampled during active COVID-19. The CDR3 runs from the conserved cysteine through the conserved F or W. The order of the fields is clone size, D gene, J gene, V gene, CDR3 protein, CDR3 DNA. D genes are given only for firm matches. Rows may omit the clone size; those that give it use once, few, many or a size class.

NA	NA	TRBJ2-1	TRBV11-1	CASSFKSGSYNEQFF	TGTGCCAGCAGCTTTAAGAGCGGGTCCTACAATGAGCAGTTCTTC
NA	NA	TRBJ1-5	TRBV6-1	CASSELGRRNQPQHF	TGTGCCAGCAGTGAACTAGGGCGGAGGAATCAGCCCCAGCATTTT
NA	NA	TRBJ2-3	TRBV18	CASSGTGTSSTDTQYF	TGTGCCAGCTCAGGAACAGGGACCTCTAGCACAGATACGCAGTATTTT
NA	NA	TRBJ1-5	TRBV5-1	CASSPGGVNQPQHF	TGCGCCAGCAGCCCCGGGGGGGTAAATCAGCCCCAGCATTTT
NA	NA	TRBJ2-1	TRBV2	CASSEASGEQFF	TGTGCCAGCAGTGAGGCCAGCGGTGAGCAGTTCTTC
NA	TRBD1	TRBJ1-1	TRBV5-1	CASSLGQGAIRAEAFF	TGCGCCAGCAGCCTCGGACAGGGGGCCATTCGGGCTGAAGCTTTCTTT
NA	TRBD1	TRBJ1-1	TRBV13	CASSSGGHTEAFF	TGTGCCAGCAGCTCAGGGGGCCACACTGAAGCTTTCTTT
once	NA	TRBJ1-3	TRBV7-2	CASSFDRQIRNTIYF	TGTGCCAGCAGCTTTGACAGACAAATTCGAAACACCATATATTTT
NA	TRBD2	TRBJ2-7	TRBV28	CASSGGTSYEQYF	TGTGCCAGCAGCGGAGGGACTAGCTACGAGCAGTACTTC
once	TRBD2	TRBJ2-3	TRBV2	CASSIGGADTQYF	TGTGCCAGCAGTATCGGGGGGGCGGATACGCAGTATTTT
NA	NA	TRBJ2-1	TRBV3-1/TRBV3-2	CASSQDPGGHNEQFF	TGTGCCAGCAGCCAAGACCCCGGGGGGCACAATGAGCAGTTCTTC
NA	NA	TRBJ2-3	TRBV14	CASSQDRGGRTDTQYF	TGTGCCAGCAGCCAAGATCGGGGTGGGAGAACAGATACGCAGTATTTT
NA	NA	TRBJ1-1	TRBV12-3/TRBV12-4	CASSLNQGTEAFF	TGTGCCAGCAGTTTAAATCAGGGAACTGAAGCTTTCTTT
NA	TRBD1	TRBJ2-2	TRBV7-8	CASSRQGTGELFF	TGTGCCAGCAGCCGACAGGGCACCGGGGAGCTGTTTTTT
few	NA	TRBJ1-5	TRBV2	CASSDRDKHQPQHF	TGTGCCAGCAGTGACCGGGACAAACATCAGCCCCAGCATTTT
NA	TRBD1	TRBJ2-7	TRBV7-9	CASSFYRGPTYEQYF	TGTGCCAGCAGCTTCTACAGGGGCCCAACCTACGAGCAGTACTTC
NA	NA	TRBJ2-7	TRBV3-1/TRBV3-2	CASSQAGEHYEQYF	TGTGCCAGCAGCCAAGCGGGAGAACACTACGAGCAGTACTTC
NA	NA	TRBJ2-7	TRBV11-2	CASSLASGSYEQYF	TGTGCCAGCAGCTTAGCCAGCGGGTCGTACGAGCAGTACTTC
NA	TRBD1	TRBJ1-2	TRBV5-1	CASSFNQGADGYTF	TGCGCCAGCAGCTTCAACCAGGGGGCTGACGGCTACACCTTC